This T cell receptor (beta chain) was sequenced during a study of T-cell memory formation after mild COVID-19. TCRdb re-called the 5' RACE reads through MiXCR, storing one row per CDR3 protein. This table has about 140,000 distinct CDR3 sequences, more than 14% appearing once. This clonotype was seen more than once but under ten times. Trimming cost V 4 bases and J 0 bases, with 4 bases left between them. CDR1 is SNHLY and CDR2 is FYNNEI in the germline V gene. CDR3 length: 12 residues. This sequence was found in an adult woman who had mild COVID-19 (a few samples of this study predate the infection). Cell type and time point are not known. The chain employs TRBV2 and TRBJ2-7; D unclear. Material: PBMCs or a T cell subset sorted from them (not recorded which). The chain's CDR3 is CASSGNSYEQYF. The DNA of the CDR3 is TGTGCCAGCAGTGGAAACTCCTACGAGCAGTACTTC.